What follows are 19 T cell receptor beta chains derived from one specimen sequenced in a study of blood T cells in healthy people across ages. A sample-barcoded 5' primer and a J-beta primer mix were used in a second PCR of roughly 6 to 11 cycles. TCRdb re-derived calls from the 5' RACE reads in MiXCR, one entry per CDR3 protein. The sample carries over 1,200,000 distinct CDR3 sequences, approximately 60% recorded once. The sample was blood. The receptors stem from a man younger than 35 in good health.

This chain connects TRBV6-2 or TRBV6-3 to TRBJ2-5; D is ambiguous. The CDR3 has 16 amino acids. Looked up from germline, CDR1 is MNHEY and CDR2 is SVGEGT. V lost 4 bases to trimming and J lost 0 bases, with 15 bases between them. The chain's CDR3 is CASSFMAQNDQETQYF. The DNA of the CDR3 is TGTGCCAGCAGTTTTATGGCTCAAAACGACCAAGAGACCCAGTACTTC.

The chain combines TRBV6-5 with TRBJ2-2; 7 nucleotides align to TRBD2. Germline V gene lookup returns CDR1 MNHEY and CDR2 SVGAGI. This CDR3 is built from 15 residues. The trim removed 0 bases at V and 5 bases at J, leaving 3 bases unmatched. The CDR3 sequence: CASSYSRGGTGELFF. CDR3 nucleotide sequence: TGTGCCAGCAGTTACTCACGGGGAGGGACCGGGGAGCTGTTTTTT.

The CDR3 protein is CASSTGQLNEKLFF. In DNA, the CDR3 is TGCGCCAGCAGCACGGGACAGCTTAATGAAAAACTGTTTTTT. V is TRBV5-1 and J is TRBJ1-4, with TRBD1 identical over 7 bases. Germline V gene lookup returns CDR1 SGHRS and CDR2 YFSETQ. The CDR3 is 14 residues long. V shed 4 bases and J 4 bases; nucleotides not matched to a gene: 4. Full variable domain (remainder filled in from reference TRBV5-1 and TRBJ1-4): KAGVTQTPRYLIKTRGQQVTLSCSPISGHRSVSWYQQTPGQGLQFLFEYFSETQRNKGNFPGRFSGRQFSNSRSEMNVSTLELGDSALYLCASSTGQLNEKLFFGSGTQLSVL.

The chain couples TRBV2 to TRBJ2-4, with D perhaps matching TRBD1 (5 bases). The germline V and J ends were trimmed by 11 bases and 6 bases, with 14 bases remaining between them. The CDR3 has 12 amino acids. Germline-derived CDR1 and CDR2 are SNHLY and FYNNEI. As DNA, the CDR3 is TGTGCCGTCAGGGATCGTATAAACATTCAGTACTTC. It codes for CAVRDRINIQYF.

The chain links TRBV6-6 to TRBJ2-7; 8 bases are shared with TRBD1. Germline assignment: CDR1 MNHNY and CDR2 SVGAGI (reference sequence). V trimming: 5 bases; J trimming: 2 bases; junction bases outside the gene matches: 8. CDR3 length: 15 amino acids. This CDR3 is CASSLRGRGPYEQYF. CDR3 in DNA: TGTGCCAGCAGTCTCCGGGGCAGGGGGCCCTACGAGCAGTACTTC.

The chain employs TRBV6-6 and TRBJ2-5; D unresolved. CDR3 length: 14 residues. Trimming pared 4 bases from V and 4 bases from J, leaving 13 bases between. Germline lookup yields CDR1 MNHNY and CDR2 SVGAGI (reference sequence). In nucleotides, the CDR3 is TGTGCCAGCAGTTTGAGCGACGGCTTAGAGACCCAGTACTTC. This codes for CASSLSDGLETQYF.

DNA of the CDR3: TGCAGTGCTGGGAAGGGACAGGGTCGCGATGGCTACACCTTC. This sequence encodes CSAGKGQGRDGYTF. The chain uses TRBV20-1 and TRBJ1-2; 9 bases map to TRBD1. The CDR3 contains 14 residues. Germline V lookup: CDR1 DFQATT, CDR2 SNEGSKA (reference sequence). Trimming cost V 5 bases and J 6 bases; bases outside gene matches: 10.

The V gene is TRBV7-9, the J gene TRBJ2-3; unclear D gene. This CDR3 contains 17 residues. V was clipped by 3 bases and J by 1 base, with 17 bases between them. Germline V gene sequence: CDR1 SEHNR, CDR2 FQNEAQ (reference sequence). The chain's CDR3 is CASSLVARFWGTDTQYF. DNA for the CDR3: TGTGCCAGCAGCTTGGTGGCCCGCTTTTGGGGCACAGATACGCAGTATTTT.

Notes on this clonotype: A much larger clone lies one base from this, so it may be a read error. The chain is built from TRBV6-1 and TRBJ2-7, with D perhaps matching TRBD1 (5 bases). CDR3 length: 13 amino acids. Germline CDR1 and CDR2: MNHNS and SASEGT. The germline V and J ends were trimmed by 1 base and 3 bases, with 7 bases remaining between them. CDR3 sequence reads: CASSEGQYYEQYF. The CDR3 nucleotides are TGTGCCAGCAGTGAAGGACAGTACTACGAGCAGTACTTC.

The CDR3 DNA is TGTGCCAGCAGCTTAGAATTAACAGGGGGCTACAATGAGCAGTTCTTC. The encoded protein is CASSLELTGGYNEQFF. The V gene is TRBV7-2, the J gene TRBJ2-1; 8 bases fit TRBD1. V lost 1 base, J lost 3 bases, and 5 bases stayed unmatched. The CDR3 covers 16 residues. Germline CDR1 SGHTA, CDR2 FQGNSA.

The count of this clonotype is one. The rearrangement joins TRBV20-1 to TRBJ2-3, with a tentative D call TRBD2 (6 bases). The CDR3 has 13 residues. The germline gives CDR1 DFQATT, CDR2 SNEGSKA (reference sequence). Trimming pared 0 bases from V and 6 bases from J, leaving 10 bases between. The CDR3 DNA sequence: TGCAGTGCTAGAGATCGCGCGGGGGATACGCAGTATTTT. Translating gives CSARDRAGDTQYF.

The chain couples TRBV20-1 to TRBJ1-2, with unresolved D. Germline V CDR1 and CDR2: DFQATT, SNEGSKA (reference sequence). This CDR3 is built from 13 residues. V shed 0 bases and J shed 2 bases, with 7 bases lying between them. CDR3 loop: CSARDFANYGYTF. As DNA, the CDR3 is TGCAGTGCTAGAGATTTCGCGAACTATGGCTACACCTTC.

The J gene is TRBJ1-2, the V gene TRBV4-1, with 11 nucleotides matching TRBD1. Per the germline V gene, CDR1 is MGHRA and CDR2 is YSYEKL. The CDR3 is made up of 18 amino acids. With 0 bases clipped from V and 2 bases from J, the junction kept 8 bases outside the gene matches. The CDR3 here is CASSQEWRTGGRNYGYTF. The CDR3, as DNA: TGCGCCAGCAGCCAAGAATGGCGGACAGGGGGCAGAAACTATGGCTACACCTTC.

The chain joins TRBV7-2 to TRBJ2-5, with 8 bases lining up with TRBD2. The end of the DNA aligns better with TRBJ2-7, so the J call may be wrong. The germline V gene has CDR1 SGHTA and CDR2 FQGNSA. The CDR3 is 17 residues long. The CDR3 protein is CASSLALTGLALYEQYF. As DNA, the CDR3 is TGTGCCAGCAGCTTAGCTCTAACTGGACTAGCTCTATACGAGCAGTACTTC.

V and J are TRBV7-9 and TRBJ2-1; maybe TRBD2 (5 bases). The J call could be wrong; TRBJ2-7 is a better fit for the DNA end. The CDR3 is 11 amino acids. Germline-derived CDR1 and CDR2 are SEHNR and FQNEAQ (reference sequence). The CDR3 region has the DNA TGTGCCAGCGGGGAGCACAATGAGCAGTACTTC. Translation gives CASGEHNEQYF.

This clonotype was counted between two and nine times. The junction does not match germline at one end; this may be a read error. The CDR3 DNA sequence: TGTGCCAGTAGTGGGACGCAGGGAGATTCTCGTAATTCACCCCTCCACTTT. Translation: CASSGTQGDSRNSPLHF. The chain is built from TRBV2 and TRBJ1-6; possible D gene TRBD1, 5 bases. The CDR3 has 17 residues. The germline V gene encodes CDR1 SNHLY and CDR2 FYNNEI.

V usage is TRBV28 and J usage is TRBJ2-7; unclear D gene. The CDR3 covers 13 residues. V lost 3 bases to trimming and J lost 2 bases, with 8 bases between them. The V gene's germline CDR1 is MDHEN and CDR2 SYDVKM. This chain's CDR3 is CASSFSQTYEQYF. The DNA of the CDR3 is TGTGCCAGCAGTTTTTCACAGACCTACGAGCAGTACTTC.

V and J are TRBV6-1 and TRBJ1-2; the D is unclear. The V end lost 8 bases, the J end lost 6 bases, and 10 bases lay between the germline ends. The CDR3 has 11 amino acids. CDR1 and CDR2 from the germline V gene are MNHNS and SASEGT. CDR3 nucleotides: TGTGCCAGCGAGGGAATGGATGGCTACACCTTC. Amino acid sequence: CASEGMDGYTF.

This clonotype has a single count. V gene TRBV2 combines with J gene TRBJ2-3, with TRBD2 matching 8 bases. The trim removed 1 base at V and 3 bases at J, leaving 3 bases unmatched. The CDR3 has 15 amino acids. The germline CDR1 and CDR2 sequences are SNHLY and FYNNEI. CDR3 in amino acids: CASSEVLAETDTQYF. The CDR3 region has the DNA TGTGCCAGCAGTGAAGTACTAGCGGAGACAGATACGCAGTATTTT.